This TCR beta chain comes out of a study of blood T cell repertoires in COVID-19. Original methodology: Nucleated cell number was recorded as an estimate derived from reference gene primer amplification. The repertoire was sequenced with immunoSEQ multiplex PCR; TCRdb's copy has only in-frame clones and lacks some. The V and J calls and clone size are taken from that table; D and trimming were inferred from the DNA. The sample lists hundreds of thousands of clones, approximately 80% occurring once. This CDR3 contains 12 residues. V was pared by 4 bases and J by 2 bases, with 7 bases between. The V gene's germline CDR1 is SGHRS and CDR2 YFSETQ.

The source is a man in his forties who had been exposed to COVID-19. The chain recombines TRBV5-1 with TRBJ2-7; TRBD1 is a possible D gene (6 bases). Sequences were obtained from PBMCs or T cells enriched from blood (not recorded which). For the CDR3, the DNA is TGCGCCAGCAGCCCAGGGGCCTACGAGCAGTACTTC. Encoded protein: CASSPGAYEQYF.